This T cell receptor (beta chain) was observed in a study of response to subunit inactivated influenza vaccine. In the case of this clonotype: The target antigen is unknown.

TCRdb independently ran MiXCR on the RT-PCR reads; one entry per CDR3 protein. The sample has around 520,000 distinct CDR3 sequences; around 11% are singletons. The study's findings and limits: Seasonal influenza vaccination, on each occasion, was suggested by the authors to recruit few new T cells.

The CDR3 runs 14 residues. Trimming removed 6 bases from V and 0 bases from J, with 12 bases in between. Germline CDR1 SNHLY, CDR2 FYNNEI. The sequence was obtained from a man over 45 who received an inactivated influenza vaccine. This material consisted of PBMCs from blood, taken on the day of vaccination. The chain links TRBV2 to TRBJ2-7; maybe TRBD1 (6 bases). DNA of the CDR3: TGTGCCAGCAGGAGACAGGTAACCTCCTACGAGCAGTACTTC. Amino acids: CASRRQVTSYEQYF.